This TCR beta chain was sequenced in a study of beta chain features in type 1 diabetes listed by TCRdb under 2018. Some background on the complete study: Patients and healthy donors did not differ in mean age, gender distribution, total cell number or subset yield. The study compared the TCRB repertoires of sorted circulating CD4+ T cell subsets in recently diagnosed type 1 diabetes patients with those in matched healthy donors. A total of about 100,000,000 sorted cells were examined across all samples, and RNA yield correlated strongly with the number of cells per subset. Regulatory and stem cell-like memory subsets were obtained from only 8 patients and roughly 8 healthy donors, while naive and central memory subsets were obtained from all 30 or so donors.

This clone was seen a handful of times. Its recognized antigen is unknown. It has no much larger one-base neighbor in the sample; base qualities were not kept. The investigation overall reported the following: Shorter templates might have been favored by PCR, but patient and control samples were amplified and corrected together, so both groups would have been affected equally by any skew. The naive, central memory and regulatory TCRB repertoires appeared to resemble one another more closely among patients than among healthy donors. A moderate but significant shortening of TCRB CDR3 length was observed in type 1 diabetes patients in all four CD4+ subsets. Patients with type 1 diabetes made fewer insertions and deleted more nucleotides at VDJ recombination sites, implying thymic rearrangement abnormalities. Because cDNA was sequenced instead of genomic DNA, activated cells with high expression could be over-represented, although the groups did not differ in activation or CD3 levels. Only small numbers of individuals were included in the HLA sub-analyses, which left unresolved whether HLA type had any influence on TCRB rearrangement.

The CDR3 starts with the cysteine, ends with the phenylalanine, and has 16 residues. Only the CDR3 DNA stays, 48 bases, in frame from base 1. The V end loses 1 base and the J end loses 4 bases, and a stretch of 16 bases separates them. The germline V gene supplies CDR1 LGHNA and CDR2 YNFKEQ. The entire amount of isolated RNA was reverse transcribed using the High Capacity cDNA Reverse Transcription Kit, so the sequenced TCRB transcripts were expressed ones. Stem cell-like memory T cell samples underwent survey-depth immunoSEQ sequencing, averaging about 1 million total reads per sample. Sorted cells were lysed in RLT buffer and RNA was extracted with DNase-treated RNeasy Micro or Mini kits, depending on cell number. Each cell subset was processed separately to prevent cross-contamination, with patient and healthy donor samples processed together. The immunoSEQ multiplex PCR was used to amplify TCRB sequences from cDNA, generating 87-bp fragments that spanned the CDR3 region. Sequencing of the amplicons was performed on the Illumina HiSeq platform. The authors' analysis ran thus. Synthetic template baselines were used to correct PCR bias computationally, reads within Hamming distance 2 were collapsed together, and singletons that could not be merged were discarded. By aligning reads against IMGT, V, D and J genes, CDR3 length, and insertions or deletions at six rearrangement sites were assigned. Clonotype counts were normalized to sorted cell number within each subset before computing true diversity and Gini coefficients with the tcR R package. The overlap coefficient, calculated on TCRB nucleotide sequences, was used to measure repertoire sharing. TCRdb took this table from immuneACCESS and kept in-frame rearrangements with V and J called. Such tables lack part of the clones; where checked against another copy, unresolved V genes explain under half of the gap, and the rest is unexplained. The V and J calls and clone size are taken from that table; D and trimming were inferred from the DNA. Present in this sample are over 100,000 clones, 30% to 40% of which were seen just once. Approximately 0.065% of the sample is held by the ten biggest clonotypes.

A single peripheral blood draw of about 120 mL on average was collected from each donor into heparinised tubes. A BD FACSAria II was used to sort naive, central memory, regulatory and stem cell-like memory CD4+ T cells with a panel that included CD45RO, CCR7, CD25, CD127, CD95 and CD27. Every sorted population had a purity above 95%. Right away, PBMCs were isolated by Lymphoprep density gradient centrifugation and were stained directly, with no culture step. To minimize batch effects, samples were stained and sorted in pairs, one healthy donor with one patient per experiment. The sequence was collected from a woman in her late teens or twenties in good health. Sequencing input: stem cell memory CD4+ T cells from blood. The meaning of the sample's cell subset or site label: stem cell-like memory CD4+ T cells. Recombination linked TRBV4-2 to TRBJ2-5; TRBD2 is possibly the D segment (6 matching bases). The DNA sequence is TGTGCCAGCAGCCAAGTGGGCCGCGGGGCGCGAGAGACCCAGTACTTC. Translated, it gives CASSQVGRGARETQYF.